This TCR beta chain emerged from a study of a mutant IDH1 vaccine in newly diagnosed glioma. In the study overall: Commencement of vaccination occurred 4-6 weeks following radiotherapy alone, or concurrently with temozolomide cycles. Treated patients had a mean age of about 44 years and a sex split that was around 62% male and roughly 40% female. At week 35 came visit V12, and visit V13 followed at week 47.

In the case of this clone: Its antigen is not identified.

Per the germline V gene, CDR1 is MNHEY and CDR2 is SVGAGI. Trimming left V 6 bases short and J 5 bases short, with 16 bases between. The CDR3 length is 15 residues. Sequencing used immunoSEQ multiplex PCR; TCRdb keeps in-frame clones, though not all of them. The data contain over 50,000 clones, approximately 80% of them singletons. Time point in this sample: week 47, end of study. One vaccine dose held 300 ug of mutant IDH1 20-mer peptide and came with topical imiquimod. Each donor presented with a new WHO grade 3 or 4 astrocytoma that tested IDH1-mutant and showed ATRX loss. Sequences were derived from PBMCs, sampled from a glioma patient whose treatment included an IDH1 peptide vaccine. The rearrangement joins TRBV6-5 to TRBJ1-4; D is unresolved. This sequence was found in a woman between 40 and 55 years old with glioma. Some clones in this sample may be carry-over from other donors' samples. The CDR3 reads CASRKLPWENEKLFF. The CDR3 DNA reads as TGTGCCAGCAGAAAACTGCCGTGGGAGAATGAAAAACTGTTTTTT.